This TCR beta chain was sequenced during a study of cytomegalovirus exposure and HLA in healthy donors. About the study: The 95 to 150 validation repertoires and the roughly 690 first-cohort repertoires shared a platform, a later analysis reported.

Clones were sequenced by immunoSEQ multiplex PCR, and TCRdb holds only the in-frame ones, with some missing. The data show approximately 81,000 clones, more than 85% seen once. V was clipped by 1 base and J by 4 bases, with 13 bases between them. This CDR3 is 15 amino acids long. Per germline, CDR1 SGHRS and CDR2 YFSETQ. This clone showed up just once. The V and J genes are TRBV5-1 and TRBJ2-3; D unresolved. This sequence originates from a young man in good health and CMV-seronegative. The source material was PBMCs. The CDR3: CASSLSPLPSDTQYF. In DNA form, the CDR3 reads TGCGCCAGCAGCTTGTCCCCTCTACCGTCAGATACGCAGTATTTT.